This is a list of T cell receptor beta chains from one sample in a study of beta chain features in type 1 diabetes. Libraries were prepared by immunoSEQ multiplex PCR; TCRdb keeps only in-frame clonotypes and omits some of them. The sample has just over 450,000 clones, 30% seen once. The sample comprised naive CD4+ T cells from blood. The receptors were gathered from a man aged 18 to 30 in good health. Both conserved end residues are part of each CDR3. The D gene is left open where the match is weak. For some rows the clone size is stated as once, few or many, or as a class when expanded; others skip it.

TRBJ2-4 | - | - | TRBV30 | TGTGCCTGGAGTCGGTCAGCCCTAGCCAAAAACATTCAGTACTTC | CAWSRSALAKNIQYF
TRBJ2-5 | - | - | TRBV6-6 | TGTGCCAGCAGTTACGGGACACTGAGAGAGACCCAGTACTTC | CASSYGTLRETQYF
TRBJ2-7 | - | few | TRBV5-1 | TGCGCCAGCAGCGTCCTTGAGGGAAACCACGAGCAGTACTTC | CASSVLEGNHEQYF
TRBJ1-4 | TRBD1 | few | TRBV30 | TGTGCCTGGAGCCGACAGGGAGGTGAAAAACTGTTTTTT | CAWSRQGGEKLFF
TRBJ2-3 | - | - | TRBV2 | TGTGCCAGCTCGCCTAGCGGCACAGATACGCAGTATTTT | CASSPSGTDTQYF
TRBJ2-1 | - | - | TRBV30 | TGTGCCTGGAGTGTTACCGCCGGGCCTCGAGTATATGAGCAGTTCTTC | CAWSVTAGPRVYEQFF
TRBJ2-5 | - | - | TRBV9 | TGTGCCAGCAGCCAGTCCCCAGGGAGCCAAGAGACCCAGTACTTC | CASSQSPGSQETQYF
TRBJ2-1 | TRBD2 | few | TRBV30 | TGTGCCGGCGAGCTGGGACTAGCGGGAGGCAATGAGCAGTTCTTC | CAGELGLAGGNEQFF
TRBJ2-1 | TRBD2 | few | TRBV7-2 | TGTGCCAGCAGTCTAAAGGGCGGGAGAGATGAGCAGTTCTTC | CASSLKGGRDEQFF
TRBJ2-7 | TRBD1 | - | TRBV2 | TGTGCCAGCAGTGAACGAACGACAGGGACCTACGAGCAGTACTTC | CASSERTTGTYEQYF
TRBJ1-2 | - | few | TRBV7-9 | TGTGCCAGCAGCTTAGTCGCTGCTTGGGATGGCTACACCTTC | CASSLVAAWDGYTF
TRBJ2-1 | - | few | TRBV27 | TGTGCCAGCAGTTCTTGGCCTCTTACCGACAATGAGCAGTTCTTC | CASSSWPLTDNEQFF
TRBJ2-7 | - | - | TRBV7-9 | TGTGCCAGCAGCTTAGGACAGGTCGTGTCAGTCGAGCAGTACTTC | CASSLGQVVSVEQYF
TRBJ2-7 | TRBD2 | few | TRBV7-9 | TGTGCCAGCAGCTTAAAACTAGCGGGGCCGTACGAGCAGTACTTC | CASSLKLAGPYEQYF
TRBJ2-1 | - | few | TRBV7-2 | TGTGCCAGCAGCTTCAGGGGAGCCTACAATGAGCAGTTCTTC | CASSFRGAYNEQFF
TRBJ2-2 | - | - | TRBV29-1 | TGCAGCGTTGAAGGGCACCGAAAGGGTGGGGAGCTGTTTTTT | CSVEGHRKGGELFF
TRBJ1-1 | TRBD1 | - | TRBV9 | TGTGCCAGCAGCCCCCATCCAGGGGGCGGTTCCGAAGCTTTCTTT | CASSPHPGGGSEAFF
TRBJ2-5 | TRBD2 | - | TRBV7-2 | TGTGCCAGCAGCCTGACCCTAGCGGGAGAAGAGACCCAGTACTTC | CASSLTLAGEETQYF
TRBJ2-3 | TRBD2 | - | TRBV10-3 | TGTGCCATCAGCCAGCGGGAGCGCTCAGATACGCAGTATTTT | CAISQRERSDTQYF
TRBJ2-1 | TRBD2 | - | TRBV14 | TGTGCCAGCAGCCGGTCACCTAGCGGGAGCTCCTACAATGAGCAGTTCTTC | CASSRSPSGSSYNEQFF
TRBJ1-2 | TRBD1 | - | TRBV10-3 | TGTGCCATCAGCCGTGACAGGGAAATCATCGGTGGCTACACCTTC | CAISRDREIIGGYTF
TRBJ2-7 | - | few | TRBV7-9 | TGTGCCAGCAGCTTACTCAGGGGTGACGAGCAGTACTTC | CASSLLRGDEQYF
TRBJ2-3 | TRBD2 | - | TRBV5-1 | TGCGCCAGCAGCCCTGGGACTAGCGGGAGGGCCTCAGATACGCAGTATTTT | CASSPGTSGRASDTQYF
TRBJ2-7 | TRBD1 | few | TRBV29-1 | TGCAGCGTAGGACAGGGAGTCTACGAGCAGTACTTC | CSVGQGVYEQYF
TRBJ2-5 | TRBD1 | - | TRBV27 | TGTGCCAGCAGTAGACAGGGTTCGGGAGAGACCCAGTACTTC | CASSRQGSGETQYF
TRBJ2-7 | - | - | TRBV10-3 | TGTGCCATCAGTGGACAGGGAGGGGACCACGAGCAGTACTTC | CAISGQGGDHEQYF
TRBJ2-3 | - | - | TRBV9 | TGTGCCAGCAGCGTAGTAGAAGATACGCAGTATTTT | CASSVVEDTQYF
TRBJ2-1 | - | few | TRBV2 | TGTGCCAGCAGTGAGCAGGTCAATGAGCAGTTCTTC | CASSEQVNEQFF
TRBJ1-1 | TRBD1 | few | TRBV6-5 | TGTGCCAGCAGTTACTCGTGGGGACAGAGTGAAGCTTTCTTT | CASSYSWGQSEAFF
TRBJ2-1 | - | few | TRBV9 | TGTGCCAGCAGCGTAGAAATGGGACTGTACAATGAGCAGTTCTTC | CASSVEMGLYNEQFF
TRBJ2-3 | TRBD2 | few | TRBV15 | TGTGCCACCAGCAGAGACGGGAGGATAGGGACAGATACGCAGTATTTT | CATSRDGRIGTDTQYF
TRBJ2-3 | - | - | TRBV19 | TGTGCCAGTAGTATAGGCGGACCCACAGATACGCAGTATTTT | CASSIGGPTDTQYF
TRBJ2-1 | - | - | TRBV5-4 | TGTGCCAGCGGGCCAGGGAATTCCTACAATGAGCAGTTCTTC | CASGPGNSYNEQFF
TRBJ1-2 | TRBD1 | few | TRBV25-1 | TGTGCCAGCAGTGAACAAGCAGGGGGCTTTGGCTACACCTTC | CASSEQAGGFGYTF
TRBJ2-5 | TRBD2 | - | TRBV25-1 | TGTGCCAGCAGTGAAGCGGGAGGTTGGCAAGAGACCCAGTACTTC | CASSEAGGWQETQYF
TRBJ2-2 | TRBD1 | - | TRBV7-2 | TGTGCCAGCAGCCGGGACAGAACGAACACCGGGGAGCTGTTTTTT | CASSRDRTNTGELFF
TRBJ1-2 | - | few | TRBV4-1 | TGCGCCAGCAGCCAAGATAGCACGTACAACTATGGCTACACCTTC | CASSQDSTYNYGYTF
TRBJ2-6 | - | - | TRBV5-6 | TGTGCCAGCAGCTTGGCTGGTTGGGGTACCGGGGCCAACGTCCTGACTTTC | CASSLAGWGTGANVLTF
TRBJ1-5 | - | few | TRBV30 | TGTGCCTGGAGTGTACGGCCAGGGGATCAGCCCCAGCATTTT | CAWSVRPGDQPQHF
TRBJ2-1 | TRBD2 | few | TRBV11-2 | TGTGCCAGCAGCTTAGCTAGCGGGATTAATGAGCAGTTCTTC | CASSLASGINEQFF